The next 22 T cell receptor beta chains were all read from a single sample in a study of T cells expressing NK-cell markers. TCRdb reanalyzed the 5' RACE reads and collapses them to one entry per CDR3 protein, without DNA. The table lists hundreds of thousands of distinct CDR3 sequences, with about 4.2% in the top ten. The sequencing input was blood T cells: a sorted CD56 or NKG2C T cell subset, CD4+ or CD8+ T cells, or bulk PBMC T cells (not recorded which). These receptors all stem from a woman aged 18 to 75 in good health.

The rearrangement joins TRBV6-5 to TRBJ2-7; TCRdb returns TRBD1, unconfirmable since there is no DNA. The CDR3 spans 15 residues. Germline CDR1 is MNHEY and CDR2 is SVGAGI. This CDR3 is CASSYIGTGGYEQYF.

This chain links TRBV11-2 with TRBJ2-6; the TRBD2 assignment by TCRdb is unverifiable without DNA. The germline CDR1 and CDR2 sequences are SGHAT and FQNNGV. The CDR3 is 18 amino acids. This CDR3 is CASSLVSGRATGANVLTF. The full variable domain, completed using reference TRBV11-2 and TRBJ2-6, is EAGVAQSPRYKIIEKRQSVAFWCNPISGHATLYWYQQILGQGPKLLIQFQNNGVVDDSQLPKDRFSAERLKGVDSTLKIQPAKLEDSAVYLCASSLVSGRATGANVLTFGAGSRLTVL.

The chain combines TRBV20-1 with TRBJ2-2; TCRdb lists TRBD1, though no DNA is available to test this call. The CDR3 has 18 amino acids. CDR1 is DFQATT and CDR2 is SNEGSKA in the germline V gene (reference sequence). CDR3 sequence reads: CSARDRPRGEFSTGELFF.

The rearrangement joins TRBV20-1 to TRBJ2-1; the TCRdb D gene call, TRBD1, has no DNA to confirm it. The CDR3 is 14 residues long. CDR1 and CDR2 from the germline V gene are DFQATT and SNEGSKA (reference sequence). This CDR3 is CSAGRGHSYNEQFF.

This chain joins TRBV30 and TRBJ2-7. This CDR3 comprises 13 residues. Germline lookup yields CDR1 GTSNPN and CDR2 SVGIG (reference sequence). CDR3 region: CAWRIPPSYEQYF. Filled out from reference TRBV30 and TRBJ2-7, the complete variable domain reads SQTIHQWPATLVQPVGSPLSLECTVEGTSNPNLYWYRQAAGRGLQLLFYSVGIGQISSEVPQNLSASRPQDRQFILSSKKLLLSDSGFYLCAWRIPPSYEQYFGPGTRLTVT.

J is TRBJ2-5 and V is TRBV6-2 or TRBV6-3; TCRdb calls TRBD2, which cannot be checked without DNA. This CDR3 has 16 residues. CDR1 and CDR2 (germline): MNHEY, SVGEGT. This chain's CDR3 is CASSYGAGVDRETQYF.

The gene calls are TRBV7-3 and TRBJ2-7. The CDR3 sequence is 14 residues long. Germline-derived CDR1 and CDR2 are SGHTA and FQGTGA. The CDR3: CASSRHPDSYEQYF. Full variable domain (rest looked up from reference TRBV7-3 and TRBJ2-7): GAGVSQTPSNKVTEKGKYVELRCDPISGHTALYWYRQSLGQGPEFLIYFQGTGAADDSGLPNDRFFAVRPEGSVSTLKIQRTERGDSAVYLCASSRHPDSYEQYFGPGTRLTVT.

The J gene is TRBJ2-1, the V gene TRBV19; TCRdb designates TRBD1, a call that cannot be tested without DNA. Per the germline V gene, CDR1 is LNHDA and CDR2 is SQIVND (reference sequence). The CDR3 consists of 16 residues. This CDR3 is CASSTLGRGAVNEQFF.

The genes are TRBV12-3 or TRBV12-4 and TRBJ2-7. This CDR3 has 12 amino acids. The CDR3 loop is CASSLAAYEQYF.

The chain employs TRBV7-2 and TRBJ2-1; TCRdb's assignment of TRBD2 cannot be checked, as there is no DNA. The V gene's germline CDR1 is SGHTA and CDR2 FQGNSA. This CDR3 region has 14 residues. The CDR3 sequence: CASSPGLGRDEQFF.

This chain's CDR3 is CASSLNDRTYEQYF. V usage is TRBV7-9 and J usage is TRBJ2-7; the TCRdb D gene call, TRBD1, has no DNA to confirm it. CDR1 is SEHNR and CDR2 is FQNEAQ in the germline V gene (reference sequence). This CDR3 has 14 amino acids.

The CDR3 spells CASSQAAGTQYTDTQYF. The gene calls are TRBV4-1 and TRBJ2-3; TCRdb's D call of TRBD1 is untestable without DNA. Germline CDR1 and CDR2: MGHRA and YSYEKL. The CDR3 spans 17 residues.

The rearrangement joins TRBV18 to TRBJ1-6; TCRdb's D call, TRBD1, is unchecked because there is no DNA. Germline-derived CDR1 and CDR2 are KGHSH and LQKENI. The length of the CDR3 is 14 residues. The chain's CDR3 is CASSNGQLNSPLHF.

This rearrangement joins TRBV18 to TRBJ2-5; TCRdb picks TRBD1, but there is no DNA to check that call. CDR3 size: 14 residues. Looked up from germline, CDR1 is KGHSH and CDR2 is LQKENI. The CDR3 loop reads CASSPTTGRETQYF.

The genes are TRBV5-1 and TRBJ2-1; the D call of TRBD2 rests on TCRdb alone, since no DNA is present to check it. CDR3 length equals 15 residues. Looked up from germline, CDR1 is SGHRS and CDR2 is YFSETQ. CDR3 region: CASSLGGRGDNEQFF. The whole variable domain, remainder taken from reference TRBV5-1 and TRBJ2-1, is KAGVTQTPRYLIKTRGQQVTLSCSPISGHRSVSWYQQTPGQGLQFLFEYFSETQRNKGNFPGRFSGRQFSNSRSEMNVSTLELGDSALYLCASSLGGRGDNEQFFGPGTRLTVL.

The gene calls are TRBV20-1 and TRBJ2-2; absent DNA, TCRdb's TRBD1 call cannot be checked. The CDR3 runs to 15 residues. Germline assignment: CDR1 DFQATT and CDR2 SNEGSKA (reference sequence). The CDR3 region is CSASFGTVNTGELFF.

This rearrangement joins TRBV20-1 to TRBJ2-7; lacking DNA, the TRBD1 call made by TCRdb goes unchecked. The CDR3 sequence is 14 residues long. Per germline, CDR1 DFQATT and CDR2 SNEGSKA (reference sequence). CDR3 loop: CSASPQGGSYEQYF.

This chain uses TRBV7-2 with TRBJ2-2; TCRdb gives TRBD1 as the D gene, but with no DNA this cannot be confirmed. Per germline, CDR1 SGHTA and CDR2 FQGNSA. The CDR3 sequence is 14 residues long. CDR3 in amino acids: CASRTPGDTGELFF.

The CDR3 region is CASSASWDRNTGELFF. The chain has TRBV19 and TRBJ2-2; TCRdb calls TRBD1, which cannot be checked without DNA. Germline CDR1 and CDR2: LNHDA and SQIVND (reference sequence). The CDR3 runs 16 residues.

The rearrangement uses TRBV6-1 and TRBJ2-7; TCRdb proposes TRBD1, but this gene call is untestable without DNA. The CDR3 sequence is 14 residues long. The V gene's germline CDR1 is MNHNS and CDR2 SASEGT. The CDR3 reads CASSTRDTRNQQYF.

The chain recombines TRBV7-9 with TRBJ2-1; TCRdb's D gene call, TRBD2, goes unchecked for lack of DNA. CDR3 length: 15 residues. Germline-derived CDR1 and CDR2 are SEHNR and FQNEAQ (reference sequence). The CDR3 sequence is CASSQQGGGHNEQFF.

This sequence joins TRBV7-8 and TRBJ1-2; without DNA, the TCRdb call of TRBD1 cannot be checked. CDR3 size: 15 residues. CDR1 and CDR2 (germline): SGHVS, FQNEAQ. CDR3 region: CASSSEGHRNYGYTF. Filled out from reference TRBV7-8 and TRBJ1-2, the complete variable domain reads GAGVSQSPRYKVAKRGQDVALRCDPISGHVSLFWYQQALGQGPEFLTYFQNEAQLDKSGLPSDRFFAERPEGSVSTLKIQRTQQEDSAVYLCASSSEGHRNYGYTFGSGTRLTVV.